This TCR beta chain was captured by sequencing in a study of shared clonotypes between healthy human individuals. The CDR3 consists of 18 residues. Assay: immunoSEQ multiplex PCR; the TCRdb copy retains only in-frame clones and omits some. The table lists some 2,100,000 clones, almost 96% of them singletons, with roughly 0.13% in the top ten. The chain links TRBV12-2 to TRBJ2-2; the table's D call TRBD2 went unverified against the DNA. TRBV12-2 is reported as a pseudogene. Input material: naive CD4+ T cells sorted from blood. Subset denoted: CD45RA+ positively selected. The TCR comes from a young man in good health. The CDR3 region is CASRLGRGIGTNTGELFF. In DNA, the CDR3 is TGTGCAAGTCGCTTAGGGAGGGGAATCGGGACGAACACCGGGGAGCTGTTTTTT.